This TCR beta chain was retrieved from a study of OX40 agonist ivuxolimab in advanced cancers. Concerning the study at large: The costimulatory receptor OX40 (CD134) was targeted by ivuxolimab, a fully human IgG2 agonistic monoclonal antibody. Intravenous ivuxolimab was administered to patients every 2 weeks at six dose levels: 0.01, 0.1, 0.3, 1.5, 3 and 10 mg/kg. The dose-escalation cohort was 82.7% male with a mean age of about 60 years, ranging from 23 to 79. Partial responses occurred in three dose-escalation patients: two with cutaneous melanoma and one with hepatocellular carcinoma. Peripheral TCRbeta sequencing was intended to test whether TCR sequence diversity was altered and clonal T-cell expansion was caused by ivuxolimab. Patients were allowed to have had prior anti-PD-1, anti-PD-L1 or anti-CTLA-4 therapy, and more than 35% of the dose-escalation patients had been treated with checkpoint inhibitors. Among the roughly 52 dose-escalation patients, about 20 had hepatocellular carcinoma, around 15 melanoma, 9 renal cell carcinoma and 9 head and neck cancer. The paper reports the monotherapy dose-escalation portion (N ≈ 52 patients) of the phase I ivuxolimab trial.

Beyond this particular receptor, the publication reports: Clonal expansion of both CD4+ and CD8+ blood T cells was observed from baseline to week 6 at doses 0.1 to 3.0 mg/kg. After ivuxolimab, CD8+ T cells had more expanded clones than CD4+ T cells on average. In the 0.1-3.0 mg/kg groups, partial responders had among the lowest normalized peripheral clonal expansion, particularly in CD8+ T cells. Which antigens the clonally expanded peripheral T cells were specific for was not determined. Low levels of normalized T-cell clonal expansion were also seen in some nonresponding patients.

Measured from the cysteine to the phenylalanine, the CDR3 is 14 residues long. Only the CDR3 DNA is retained, 42 bases long and in frame from the first base. The germline V gene encodes CDR1 SGHRS and CDR2 YFSETQ. V lost 4 bases and J lost 6 bases; the stretch between them is 14 bases long. Genomic DNA was extracted from sorted cells for sequencing of the TCRbeta CDR3 region. The immunoSEQ Assay was used to sequence the TCRbeta CDR3 regions. Entries here come from immuneACCESS through TCRdb and include only in-frame sequences with V and J called. Some clones fail to appear in such tables; in the studies checked, an unresolved V gene covers under half of the shortfall, and the cause of the remainder is unknown. Counted in this sample were 90,000 to 120,000 clones; approximately 90% of them appeared once. The ten largest clonotypes hold roughly 1.3% of the sample. As concerns this clone: It has no known antigen specificity. Base qualities are not provided; no much larger clone lies one nucleotide away.

Patients with autoimmune disease history or receiving systemic immunosuppression were excluded from the trial. Peripheral blood for TCR sequencing was drawn from every dose cohort at baseline, at cycle 4 day 1 and at cycle 7 day 1. The samples were taken from a phase I, first-in-human, multicenter, open-label dose-escalation trial of ivuxolimab. The trial enrolled adults with locally advanced or metastatic head and neck squamous cell, hepatocellular, melanoma or renal cell carcinoma. Before TCR sequencing, CD4+ T cells and CD8+ T cells from peripheral blood were sorted into separate populations. The TCR comes from an adult with an advanced solid tumor such as melanoma, head and neck, liver or kidney cancer. Specimen: CD4+ or CD8+ T cells sorted from blood, collected in a trial of the OX40 agonist ivuxolimab. The chain employs TRBV5-1 and TRBJ2-1, with an unclear D gene assignment. The nucleotides are TGCGCCAGCAGCCCTCTCGTCCGACCCAATGAGCAGTTCTTC. The translation is CASSPLVRPNEQFF.